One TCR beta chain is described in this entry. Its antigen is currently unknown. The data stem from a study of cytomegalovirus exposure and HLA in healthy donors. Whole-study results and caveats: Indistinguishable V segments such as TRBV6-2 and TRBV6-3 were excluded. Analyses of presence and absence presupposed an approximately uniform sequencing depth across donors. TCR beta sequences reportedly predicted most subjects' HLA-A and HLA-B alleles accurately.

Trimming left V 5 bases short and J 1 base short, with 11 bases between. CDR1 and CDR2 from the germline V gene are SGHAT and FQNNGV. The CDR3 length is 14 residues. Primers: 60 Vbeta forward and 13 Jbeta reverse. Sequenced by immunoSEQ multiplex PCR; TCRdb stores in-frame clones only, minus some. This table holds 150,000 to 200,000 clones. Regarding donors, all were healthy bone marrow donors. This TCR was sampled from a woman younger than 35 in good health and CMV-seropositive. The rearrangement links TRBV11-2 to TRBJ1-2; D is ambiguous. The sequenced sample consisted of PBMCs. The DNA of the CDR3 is TGTGCCAGCAGCCCCAGGACTCATAACTATGGCTACACCTTC. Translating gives CASSPRTHNYGYTF.